This T cell receptor beta chain was sequenced for a study of blood T cell repertoires in COVID-19. Study details: In each case, the material was cDNA or gDNA derived from T cells, B-cell-depleted T cells, or PBMCs.

Followed over time, Seattle patients had been enrolled while infection was active. This CDR3 region has 19 residues. The germline V gene has CDR1 SGHDT and CDR2 YYEEEE. J gave up 4 bases and V 2 bases, and 12 bases lay outside the gene matches. As handled by the study authors: Reference gene primer amplification yielded estimated nucleated cell counts. Using immunoSEQ multiplex PCR, the repertoire was profiled, and TCRdb retains in-frame clones only, with some absent. That table furnishes V, J and clone size, whereas the DNA furnished D and trimming. This table has around 330,000 clones, about 91% appearing once.

The sequence derives from a woman in her thirties with COVID-19, enrolled during active disease. Sequencing input: peripheral blood. The chain uses TRBV5-6 and TRBJ2-2, with 12 bases lining up with TRBD2. The chain's CDR3 is CASSFLAGGPPYGTGELFF. The CDR3 nucleotides read TGTGCCAGCAGCTTCCTAGCGGGGGGGCCTCCTTACGGCACCGGGGAGCTGTTTTTT.